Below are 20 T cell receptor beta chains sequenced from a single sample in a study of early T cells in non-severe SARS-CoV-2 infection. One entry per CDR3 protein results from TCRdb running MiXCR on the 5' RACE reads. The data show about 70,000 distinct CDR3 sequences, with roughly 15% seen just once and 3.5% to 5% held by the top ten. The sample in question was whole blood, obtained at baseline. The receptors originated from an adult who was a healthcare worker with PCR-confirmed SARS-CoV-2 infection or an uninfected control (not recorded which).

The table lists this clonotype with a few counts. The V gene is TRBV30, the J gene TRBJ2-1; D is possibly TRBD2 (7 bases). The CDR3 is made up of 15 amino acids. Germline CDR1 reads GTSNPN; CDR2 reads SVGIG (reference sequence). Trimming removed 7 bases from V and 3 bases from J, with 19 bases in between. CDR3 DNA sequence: TGTGCCTTAGGTTGGGGGGGCGCAAACTACAATGAGCAGTTCTTC. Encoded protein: CALGWGGANYNEQFF. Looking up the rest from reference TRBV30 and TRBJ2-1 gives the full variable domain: SQTIHQWPATLVQPVGSPLSLECTVEGTSNPNLYWYRQAAGRGLQLLFYSVGIGQISSEVPQNLSASRPQDRQFILSSKKLLLSDSGFYLCALGWGGANYNEQFFGPGTRLTVL.

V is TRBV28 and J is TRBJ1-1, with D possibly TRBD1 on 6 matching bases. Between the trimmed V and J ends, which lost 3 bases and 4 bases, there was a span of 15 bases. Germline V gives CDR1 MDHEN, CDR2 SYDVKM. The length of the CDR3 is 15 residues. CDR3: CASSFDGGRSTEAFF. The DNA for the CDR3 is TGTGCCAGCAGTTTTGACGGGGGGCGAAGCACTGAAGCTTTCTTT.

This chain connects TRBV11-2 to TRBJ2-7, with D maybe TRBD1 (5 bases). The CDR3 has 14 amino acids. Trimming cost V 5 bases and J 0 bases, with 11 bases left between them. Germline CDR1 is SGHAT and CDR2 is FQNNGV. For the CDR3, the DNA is TGTGCCAGCAGCCTTCCACAGGTCTCCTACGAGCAGTACTTC. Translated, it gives CASSLPQVSYEQYF.

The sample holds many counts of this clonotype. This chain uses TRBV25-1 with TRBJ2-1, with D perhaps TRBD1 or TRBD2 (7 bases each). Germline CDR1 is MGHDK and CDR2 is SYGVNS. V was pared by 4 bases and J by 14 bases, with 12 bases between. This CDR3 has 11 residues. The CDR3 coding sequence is TGTGCCAGCAGTGCGGGGGGACAGAAGTTCTTC. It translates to CASSAGGQKFF.

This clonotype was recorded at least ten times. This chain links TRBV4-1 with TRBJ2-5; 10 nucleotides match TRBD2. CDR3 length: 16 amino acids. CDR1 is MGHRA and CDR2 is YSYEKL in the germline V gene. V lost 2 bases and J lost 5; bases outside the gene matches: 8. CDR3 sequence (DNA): TGCGCCAGCAGCCAAATACTAGCGGGATTTTCGGAGACCCAGTACTTC. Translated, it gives CASSQILAGFSETQYF.

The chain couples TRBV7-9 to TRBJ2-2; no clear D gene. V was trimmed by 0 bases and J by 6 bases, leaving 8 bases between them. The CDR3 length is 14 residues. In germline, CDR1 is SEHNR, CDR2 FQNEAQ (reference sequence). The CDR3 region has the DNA TGTGCCAGCAGCTTAGCACCAGCTTCCGGGGAGCTGTTTTTT. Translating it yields CASSLAPASGELFF.

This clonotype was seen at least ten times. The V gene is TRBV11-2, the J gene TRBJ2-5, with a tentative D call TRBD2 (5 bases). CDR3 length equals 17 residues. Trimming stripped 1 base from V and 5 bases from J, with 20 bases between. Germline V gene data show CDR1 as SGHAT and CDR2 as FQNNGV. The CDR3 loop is CASSLGASRVGVETQYF. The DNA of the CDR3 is TGTGCCAGCAGCTTAGGTGCTAGCAGAGTAGGTGTGGAGACCCAGTACTTC.

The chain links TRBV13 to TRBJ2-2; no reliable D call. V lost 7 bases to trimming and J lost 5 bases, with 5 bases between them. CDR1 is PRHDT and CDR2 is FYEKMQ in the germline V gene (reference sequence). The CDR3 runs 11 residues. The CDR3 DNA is TGTGCCAGCACCAATACCGGGGAGCTGTTTTTT. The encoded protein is CASTNTGELFF.

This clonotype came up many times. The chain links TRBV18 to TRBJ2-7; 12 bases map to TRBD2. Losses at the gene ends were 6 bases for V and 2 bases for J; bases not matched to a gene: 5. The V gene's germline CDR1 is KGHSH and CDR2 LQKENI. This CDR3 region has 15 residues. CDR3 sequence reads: CASSPRTSGTYEQYF. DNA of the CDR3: TGTGCCAGCTCGCCTAGGACTAGCGGGACCTACGAGCAGTACTTC. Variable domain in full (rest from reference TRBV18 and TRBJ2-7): NAGVMQNPRHLVRRRGQEARLRCSPMKGHSHVYWYRQLPEEGLKFMVYLQKENIIDESGMPKERFSAEFPKEGPSILRIQQVVRGDSAAYFCASSPRTSGTYEQYFGPGTRLTVT.

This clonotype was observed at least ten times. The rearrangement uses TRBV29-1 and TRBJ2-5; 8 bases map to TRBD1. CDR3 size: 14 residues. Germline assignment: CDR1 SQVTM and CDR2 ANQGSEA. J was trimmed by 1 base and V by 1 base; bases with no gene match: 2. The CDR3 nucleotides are TGCAGCGTTGAAGGACAGGGGTTCCAAGAGACCCAGTACTTC. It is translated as CSVEGQGFQETQYF.

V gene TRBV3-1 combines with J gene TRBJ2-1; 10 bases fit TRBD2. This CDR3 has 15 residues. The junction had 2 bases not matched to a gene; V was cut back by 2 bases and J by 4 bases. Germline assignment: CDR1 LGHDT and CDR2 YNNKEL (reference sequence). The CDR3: CASSQLAGEYNEQFF. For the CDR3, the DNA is TGTGCCAGCAGCCAACTAGCGGGAGAGTACAATGAGCAGTTCTTC.

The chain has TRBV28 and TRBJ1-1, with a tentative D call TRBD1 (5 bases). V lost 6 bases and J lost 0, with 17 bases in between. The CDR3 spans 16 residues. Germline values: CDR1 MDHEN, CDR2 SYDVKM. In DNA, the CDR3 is TGTGCCAGCAGCCGGGGGGAGGCGCCCATGAACACTGAAGCTTTCTTT. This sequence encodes CASSRGEAPMNTEAFF.

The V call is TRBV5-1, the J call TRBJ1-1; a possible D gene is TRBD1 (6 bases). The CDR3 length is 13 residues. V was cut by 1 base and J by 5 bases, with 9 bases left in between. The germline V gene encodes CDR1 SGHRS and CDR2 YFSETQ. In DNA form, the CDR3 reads TGCGCCAGCAGCTTGATAGGGGGGACTGAAGCTTTCTTT. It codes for CASSLIGGTEAFF.

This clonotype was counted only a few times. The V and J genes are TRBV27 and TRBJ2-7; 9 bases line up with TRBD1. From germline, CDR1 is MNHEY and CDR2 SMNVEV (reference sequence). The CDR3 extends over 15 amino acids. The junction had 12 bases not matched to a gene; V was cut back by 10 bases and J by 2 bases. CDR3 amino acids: CATSFGTGNTYEQYF. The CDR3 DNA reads TGTGCCACCTCCTTCGGGACAGGGAATACCTACGAGCAGTACTTC.

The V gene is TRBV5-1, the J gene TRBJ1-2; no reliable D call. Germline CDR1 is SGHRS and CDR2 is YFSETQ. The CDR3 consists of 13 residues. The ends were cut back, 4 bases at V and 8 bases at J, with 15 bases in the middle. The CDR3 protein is CASSITRPEGYTF. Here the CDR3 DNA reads TGCGCCAGCAGCATAACAAGGCCGGAAGGCTACACCTTC.

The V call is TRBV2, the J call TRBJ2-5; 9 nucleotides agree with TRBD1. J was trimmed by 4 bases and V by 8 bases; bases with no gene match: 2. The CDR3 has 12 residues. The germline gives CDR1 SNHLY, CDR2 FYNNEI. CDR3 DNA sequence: TGTGCCAGCGGGACAGGGATAGAGACCCAGTACTTC. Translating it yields CASGTGIETQYF.

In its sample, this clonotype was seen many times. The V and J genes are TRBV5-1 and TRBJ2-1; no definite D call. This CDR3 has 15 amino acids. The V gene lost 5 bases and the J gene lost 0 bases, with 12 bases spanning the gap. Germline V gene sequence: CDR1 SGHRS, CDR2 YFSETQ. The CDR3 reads CASSLAFNSYNEQFF. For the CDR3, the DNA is TGCGCCAGCAGTCTTGCCTTTAACTCCTACAATGAGCAGTTCTTC.

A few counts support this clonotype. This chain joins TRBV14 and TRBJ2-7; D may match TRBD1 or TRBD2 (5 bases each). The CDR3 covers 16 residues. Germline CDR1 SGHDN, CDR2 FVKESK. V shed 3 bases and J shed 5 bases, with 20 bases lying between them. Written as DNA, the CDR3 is TGTGCCAGCAGCCATAACTTCGGGGCTATAACGGACGAGCAGTACTTC. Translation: CASSHNFGAITDEQYF.

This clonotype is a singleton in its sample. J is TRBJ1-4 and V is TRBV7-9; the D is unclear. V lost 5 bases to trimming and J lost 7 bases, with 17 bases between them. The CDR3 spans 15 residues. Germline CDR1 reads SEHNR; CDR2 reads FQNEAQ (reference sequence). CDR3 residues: CASSPGEDWFEKLFF. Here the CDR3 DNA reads TGTGCCAGCAGCCCAGGAGAGGACTGGTTTGAAAAACTGTTTTTT.

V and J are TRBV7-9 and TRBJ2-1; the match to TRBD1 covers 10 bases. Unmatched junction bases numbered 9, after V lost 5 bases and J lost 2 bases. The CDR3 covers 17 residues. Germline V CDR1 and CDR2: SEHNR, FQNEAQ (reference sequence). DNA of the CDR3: TGTGCCAGCAGCCTACTGGGCGGGACAGGGGCCTACAATGAGCAGTTCTTC. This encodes CASSLLGGTGAYNEQFF.